This T cell receptor (beta chain) was captured by sequencing in a study of human T cells and chemical hapten exposure. Individual cDNA molecules in this library carried unique molecular identifiers. Using its own MiXCR run on the RACE reads, TCRdb lists one record per CDR3 protein. Among 40,000 or so distinct CDR3 sequences, 3.5% to 4% were seen once, and the ten largest hold about 26%. Time point reported: patch test 1, 2 weeks after DPC sensitization. Treatment reported: therapeutic diphenylcyclopropenone sensitization with weekly scalp DPC. Unfractionated whole blood served as the source for total RNA extraction. This clonotype was detected ten times or more. Its antigen is not identified. The CDR3 is made up of 15 amino acids. The V gene's germline CDR1 is DFQATT and CDR2 SNEGSKA (reference sequence). V gave up 2 bases and J gave up 10 bases; unmatched junction bases: 14. Overall study results and limits: PT1 expanded TCR numbers tracked positively with patch test score.

Specimen: whole blood, collected in connection with sensitization to the hapten diphenylcyclopropenone (DPC). J is TRBJ2-1 and V is TRBV20-1, with 7 bases identical to TRBD1. The receptor was derived from a man aged 50-59 years with alopecia areata. Some clones in this sample may be carry-over from other donors' samples. The CDR3 region is CSARSTGTAHGEQFF. The CDR3 DNA reads TGCAGTGCTAGATCGACCGGGACAGCCCATGGGGAGCAGTTCTTC.